This T cell receptor (beta chain) was sequenced during a study of blood T cell repertoires in COVID-19. The wider study: PBMCs, B-cell-depleted T cells, or T cells provided the cDNA or gDNA that made up the material.

Everyone who took part was roughly 18 to 89 years old, and they came from about two dozen US areas. Recovery among Cohort 3 donors was established by two negative PCRs, clearance, or symptom resolution. Original processing methods: Reference gene primers were amplified, and this amplification served to estimate nucleated cell counts. The repertoire was sequenced with immunoSEQ multiplex PCR; TCRdb's copy has only in-frame clones and lacks some. V and J calls plus clone size are reproduced from that table; the DNA served to infer D and trimming. The table shows about 180,000 clones, with 88% occurring only once. Sequencing used PBMCs or T cells enriched from blood (not recorded which). The receptor was derived from a young woman who had recovered from COVID-19.

The CDR3 here is CASSEFLSGNTIYF. The CDR3 DNA reads TGTGCCAGCAGTGAATTTCTCTCTGGAAACACCATATATTTT. The rearrangement joins TRBV2 to TRBJ1-3; the D is unclear. The CDR3 extends over 14 amino acids. CDR1 and CDR2 (germline): SNHLY, FYNNEI. Trimming took 2 bases from V and 0 from J, leaving 5 bases between them.